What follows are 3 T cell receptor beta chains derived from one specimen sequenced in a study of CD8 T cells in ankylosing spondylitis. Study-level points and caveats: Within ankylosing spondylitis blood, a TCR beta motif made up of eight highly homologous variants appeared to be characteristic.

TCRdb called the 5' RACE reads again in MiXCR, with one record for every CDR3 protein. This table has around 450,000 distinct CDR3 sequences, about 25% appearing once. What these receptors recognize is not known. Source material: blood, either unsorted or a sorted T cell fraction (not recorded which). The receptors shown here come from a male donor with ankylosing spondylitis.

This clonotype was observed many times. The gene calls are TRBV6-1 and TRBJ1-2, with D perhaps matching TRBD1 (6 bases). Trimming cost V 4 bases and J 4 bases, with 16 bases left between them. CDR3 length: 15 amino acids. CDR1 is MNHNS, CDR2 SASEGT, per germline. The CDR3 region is CASSAITGNSYGYTF. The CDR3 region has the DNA TGTGCCAGCAGTGCGATTACAGGGAATTCCTATGGCTACACCTTC.

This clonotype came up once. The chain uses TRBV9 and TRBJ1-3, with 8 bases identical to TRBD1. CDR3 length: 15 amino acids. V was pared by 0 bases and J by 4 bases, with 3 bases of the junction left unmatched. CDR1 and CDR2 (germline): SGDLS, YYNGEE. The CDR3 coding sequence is TGTGCCAGCAGCGTAGCAGGGGGCGCCGGAAACACCATATATTTT. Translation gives CASSVAGGAGNTIYF.

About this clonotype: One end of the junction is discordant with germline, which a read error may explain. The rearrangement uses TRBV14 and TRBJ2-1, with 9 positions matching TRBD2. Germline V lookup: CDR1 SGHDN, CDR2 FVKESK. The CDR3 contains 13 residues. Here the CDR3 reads CASSQYGAGGPVF. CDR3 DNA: TGTGCCAGCAGCCAGTACGGCGCGGGAGGGCCGGTCTTC. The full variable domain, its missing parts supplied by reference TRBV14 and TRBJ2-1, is EAGVTQFPSHSVIEKGQTVTLRCDPISGHDNLYWYRRVMGKEIKFLLHFVKESKQDESGMPNNRFLAERTGGTYSTLKVQPAELEDSGVYFCASSQYGAGGPVFGPGTRLTVL.